This T cell receptor (beta chain) was documented in a study of memory CD4+ T cells and cytomegalovirus serostatus. CDR3 length equals 12 residues. Germline V CDR1 and CDR2: SNHLY, FYNNEI. TCRdb keeps only in-frame clones here, not all; method: immunoSEQ multiplex PCR. The sample has about 62,000 clones; more than 75% are singletons. Single viable CD3+CD4+CD8-CD45RO+ cells were sorted as the memory CD4+ T cells. This TCR was sampled from an adult in good health and CMV-seropositive. Sequences were obtained from memory CD4+ T cells from blood. This sequence joins TRBV2 and TRBJ1-2; possibly TRBD1 for D (6 bases). In nucleotides, the CDR3 is TGTGGGTCGGGGGGCGTAAACTATGGCTACACCTTC. Its protein is CGSGGVNYGYTF.